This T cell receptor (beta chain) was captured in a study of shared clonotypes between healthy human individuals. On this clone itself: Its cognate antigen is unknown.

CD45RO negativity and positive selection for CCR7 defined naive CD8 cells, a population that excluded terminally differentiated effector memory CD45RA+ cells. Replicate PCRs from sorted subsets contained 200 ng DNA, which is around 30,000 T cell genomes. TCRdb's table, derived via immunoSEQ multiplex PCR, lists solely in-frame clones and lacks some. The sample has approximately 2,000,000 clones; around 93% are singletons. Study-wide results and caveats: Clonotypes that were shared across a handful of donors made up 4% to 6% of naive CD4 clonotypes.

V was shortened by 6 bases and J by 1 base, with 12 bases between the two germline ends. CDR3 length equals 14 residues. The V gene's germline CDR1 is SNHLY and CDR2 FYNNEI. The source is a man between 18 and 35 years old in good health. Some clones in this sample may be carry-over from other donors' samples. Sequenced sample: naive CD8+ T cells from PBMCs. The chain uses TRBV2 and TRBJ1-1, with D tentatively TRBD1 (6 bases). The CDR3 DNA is TGTGCCAGCAGCCCGACAGGAGAGAACACTGAAGCTTTCTTT. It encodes CASSPTGENTEAFF.